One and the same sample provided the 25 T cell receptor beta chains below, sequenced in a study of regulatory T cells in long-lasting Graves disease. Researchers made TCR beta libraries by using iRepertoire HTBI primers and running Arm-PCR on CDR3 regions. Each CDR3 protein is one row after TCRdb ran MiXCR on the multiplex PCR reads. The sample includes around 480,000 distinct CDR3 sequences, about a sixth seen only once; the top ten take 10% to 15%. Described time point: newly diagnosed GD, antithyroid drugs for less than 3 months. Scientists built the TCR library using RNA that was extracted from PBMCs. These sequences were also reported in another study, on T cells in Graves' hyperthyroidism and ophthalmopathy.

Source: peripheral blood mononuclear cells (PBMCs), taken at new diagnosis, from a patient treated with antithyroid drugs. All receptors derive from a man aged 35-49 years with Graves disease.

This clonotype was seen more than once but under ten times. In DNA form, the CDR3 reads TGTGCCTGGAGTGTTGCGGACTCGAGCACCGGGGAGCTGTTTTTT. Translation gives CAWSVADSSTGELFF. The chain combines TRBV30 with TRBJ2-2; possibly TRBD2 for D (5 bases). Trimming removed 0 bases from V and 4 bases from J, with 12 bases in between. Germline assignment: CDR1 GTSNPN and CDR2 SVGIG (reference sequence). This CDR3 comprises 15 residues.

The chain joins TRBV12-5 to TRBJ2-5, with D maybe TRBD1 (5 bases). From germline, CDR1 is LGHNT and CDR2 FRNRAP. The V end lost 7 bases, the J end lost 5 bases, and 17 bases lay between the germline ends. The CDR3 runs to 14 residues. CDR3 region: CASAPGWSRETQYF. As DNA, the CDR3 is TGTGCTAGTGCCCCAGGGTGGAGCCGTGAGACCCAGTACTTC.

The CDR3, as DNA: TGTGCCACCACTCCCCGGGGGGCCAGGGCTAGCACAGATACGCAGTATTTT. This translates into CATTPRGARASTDTQYF. The V and J genes are TRBV19 and TRBJ2-3, with a weak D call TRBD2 (7 bases). V dropped 10 bases and J dropped 0 bases, with 23 bases sitting between them. Germline V CDR1 and CDR2: LNHDA, SQIVND (reference sequence). CDR3 length: 17 amino acids.

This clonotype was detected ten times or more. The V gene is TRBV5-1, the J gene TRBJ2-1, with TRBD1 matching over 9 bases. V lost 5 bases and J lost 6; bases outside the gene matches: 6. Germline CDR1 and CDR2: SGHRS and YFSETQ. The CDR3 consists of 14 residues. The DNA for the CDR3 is TGCGCCAGCAGTGGGGGACAGGGTGTCAATGAGCAGTTCTTC. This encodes CASSGGQGVNEQFF.

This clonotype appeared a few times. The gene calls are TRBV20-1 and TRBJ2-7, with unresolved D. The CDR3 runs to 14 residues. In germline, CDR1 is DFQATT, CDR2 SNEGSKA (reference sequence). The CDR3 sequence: CSPYTESPIYEQYF. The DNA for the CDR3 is TGCAGCCCATATACAGAGTCGCCGATATACGAGCAGTACTTC.

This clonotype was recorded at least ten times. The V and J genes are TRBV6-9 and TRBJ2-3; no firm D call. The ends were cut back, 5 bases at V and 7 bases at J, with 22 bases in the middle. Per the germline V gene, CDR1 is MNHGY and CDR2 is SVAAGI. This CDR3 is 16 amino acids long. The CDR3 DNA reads TGTGCCAGCAGTAGTTCGACCGAACCTAATATACATACGCAGTATTTT. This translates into CASSSSTEPNIHTQYF.

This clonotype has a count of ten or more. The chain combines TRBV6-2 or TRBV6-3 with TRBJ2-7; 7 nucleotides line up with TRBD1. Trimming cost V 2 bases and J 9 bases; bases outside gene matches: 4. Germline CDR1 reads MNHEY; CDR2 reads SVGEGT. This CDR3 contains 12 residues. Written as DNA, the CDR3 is TGTGCCAGCAGTTACCTAGGGGGCGCGCAGTACTTC. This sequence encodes CASSYLGGAQYF.

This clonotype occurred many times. CDR3 loop: CATSREGYHYEQYF. The CDR3 coding sequence is TGTGCCACCAGCAGAGAGGGCTACCACTACGAGCAGTACTTC. The chain is built from TRBV15 and TRBJ2-7; D is uncertain. V gave up 0 bases and J gave up 3 bases, with 9 bases separating them. The germline V gene has CDR1 LNHNV and CDR2 YYDKDF (reference sequence). The CDR3 runs to 14 residues.

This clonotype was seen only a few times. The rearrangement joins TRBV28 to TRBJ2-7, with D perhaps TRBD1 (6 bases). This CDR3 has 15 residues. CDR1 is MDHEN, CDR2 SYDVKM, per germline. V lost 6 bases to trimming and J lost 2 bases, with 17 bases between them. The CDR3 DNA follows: TGTGCCAGCAGCTACCAAGTGGCAGGGGCCTACGAGCAGTACTTC. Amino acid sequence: CASSYQVAGAYEQYF. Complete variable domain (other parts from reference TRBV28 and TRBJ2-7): DVKVTQSSRYLVKRTGEKVFLECVQDMDHENMFWYRQDPGLGLRLIYFSYDVKMKEKGDIPEGYSVSREKKERFSLILESASTNQTSMYLCASSYQVAGAYEQYFGPGTRLTVT.

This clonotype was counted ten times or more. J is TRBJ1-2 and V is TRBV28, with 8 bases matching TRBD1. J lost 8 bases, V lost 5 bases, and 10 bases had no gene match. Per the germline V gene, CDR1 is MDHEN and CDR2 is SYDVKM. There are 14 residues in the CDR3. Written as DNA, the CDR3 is TGTGCCAGCAGTCTCTCCGACAGGGGCGACGGCTACACCTTC. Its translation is CASSLSDRGDGYTF.

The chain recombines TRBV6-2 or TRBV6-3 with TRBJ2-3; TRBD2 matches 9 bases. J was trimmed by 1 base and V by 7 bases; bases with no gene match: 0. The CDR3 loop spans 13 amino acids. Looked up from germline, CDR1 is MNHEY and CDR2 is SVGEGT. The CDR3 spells CASTSGGTDTQYF. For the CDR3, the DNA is TGTGCCAGCACTAGCGGGGGCACAGATACGCAGTATTTT.

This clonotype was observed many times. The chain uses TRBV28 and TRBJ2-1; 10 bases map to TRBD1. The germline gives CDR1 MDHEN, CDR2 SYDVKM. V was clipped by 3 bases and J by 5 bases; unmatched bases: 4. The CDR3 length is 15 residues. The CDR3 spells CASSLTGGANNEQFF. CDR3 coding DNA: TGTGCCAGCAGTTTGACAGGGGGCGCAAACAATGAGCAGTTCTTC.

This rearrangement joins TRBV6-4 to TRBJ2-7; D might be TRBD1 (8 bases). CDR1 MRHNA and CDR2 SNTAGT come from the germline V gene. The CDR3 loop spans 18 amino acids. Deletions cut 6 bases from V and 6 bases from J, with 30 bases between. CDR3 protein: CASSENTRGPGLRREQYF. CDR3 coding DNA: TGTGCCAGCAGCGAGAATACCAGGGGGCCGGGACTACGCCGCGAGCAGTACTTC.

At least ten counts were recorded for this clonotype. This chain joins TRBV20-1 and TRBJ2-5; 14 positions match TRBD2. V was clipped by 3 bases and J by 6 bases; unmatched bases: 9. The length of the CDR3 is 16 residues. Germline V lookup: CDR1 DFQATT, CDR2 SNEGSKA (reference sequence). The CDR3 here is CSASRLAGGPRKTQYF. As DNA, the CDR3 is TGCAGTGCTAGTCGACTAGCGGGAGGGCCTCGGAAGACCCAGTACTTC.

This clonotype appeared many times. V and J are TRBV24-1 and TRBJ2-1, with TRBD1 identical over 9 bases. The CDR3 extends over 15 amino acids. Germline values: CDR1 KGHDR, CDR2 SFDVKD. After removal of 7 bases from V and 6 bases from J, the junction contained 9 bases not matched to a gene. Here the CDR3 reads CATRGQGPTANEQFF. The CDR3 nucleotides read TGTGCCACCAGGGGACAGGGCCCAACGGCCAATGAGCAGTTCTTC.

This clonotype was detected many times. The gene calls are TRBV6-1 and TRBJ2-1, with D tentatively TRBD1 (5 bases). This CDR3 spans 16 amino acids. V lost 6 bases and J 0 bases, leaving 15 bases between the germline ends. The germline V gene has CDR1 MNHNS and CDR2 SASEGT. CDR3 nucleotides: TGTGCCAGCAGAGACACCTTCGACAGCTCCTACAATGAGCAGTTCTTC. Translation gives CASRDTFDSSYNEQFF.

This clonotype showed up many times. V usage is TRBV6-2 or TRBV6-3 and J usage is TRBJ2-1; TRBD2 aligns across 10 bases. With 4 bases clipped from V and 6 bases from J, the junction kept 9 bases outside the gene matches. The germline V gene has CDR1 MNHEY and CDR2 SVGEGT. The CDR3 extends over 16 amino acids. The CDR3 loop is CASSSRDQREGNEQFF. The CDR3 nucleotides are TGTGCCAGCAGTTCCCGGGATCAGCGGGAGGGCAATGAGCAGTTCTTC.

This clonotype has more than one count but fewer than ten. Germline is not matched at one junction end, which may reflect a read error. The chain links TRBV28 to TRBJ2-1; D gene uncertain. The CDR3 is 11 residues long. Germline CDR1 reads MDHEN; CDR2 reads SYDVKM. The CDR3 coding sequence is TGTGCCAGCAGCCGTGACAAGGAGCAGTTCTTC. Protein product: CASSRDKEQFF.

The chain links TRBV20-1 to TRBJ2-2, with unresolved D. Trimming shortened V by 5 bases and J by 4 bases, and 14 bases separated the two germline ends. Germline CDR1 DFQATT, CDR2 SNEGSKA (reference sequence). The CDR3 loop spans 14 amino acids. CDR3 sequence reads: CSAPGTTSTGELFF. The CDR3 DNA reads TGCAGTGCTCCGGGCACTACCTCCACCGGGGAGCTGTTTTTT.

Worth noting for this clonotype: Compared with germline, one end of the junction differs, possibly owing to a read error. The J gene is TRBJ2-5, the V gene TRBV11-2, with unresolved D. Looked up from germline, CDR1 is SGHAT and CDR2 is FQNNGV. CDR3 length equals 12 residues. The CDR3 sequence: CANSLFLETQYF. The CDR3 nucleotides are TGTGCCAACAGCTTATTTTTGGAGACCCAGTACTTC.

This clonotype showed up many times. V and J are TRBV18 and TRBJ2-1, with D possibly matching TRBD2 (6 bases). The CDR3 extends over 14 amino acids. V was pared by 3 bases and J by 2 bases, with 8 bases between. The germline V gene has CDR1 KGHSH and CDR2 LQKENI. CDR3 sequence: CASSPSSAYNEQFF. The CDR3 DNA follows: TGTGCCAGCTCACCGTCTAGCGCCTACAATGAGCAGTTCTTC.

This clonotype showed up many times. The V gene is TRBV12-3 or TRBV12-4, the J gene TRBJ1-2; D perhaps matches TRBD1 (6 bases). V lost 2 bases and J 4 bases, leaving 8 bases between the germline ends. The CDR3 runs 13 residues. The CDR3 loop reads CASSLQDSYGYTF. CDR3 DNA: TGTGCCAGCAGTTTACAGGACAGCTATGGCTACACCTTC.

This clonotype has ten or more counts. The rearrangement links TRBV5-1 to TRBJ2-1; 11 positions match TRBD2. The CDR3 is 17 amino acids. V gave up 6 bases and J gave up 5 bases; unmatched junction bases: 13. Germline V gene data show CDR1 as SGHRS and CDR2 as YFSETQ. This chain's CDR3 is CASTDSRLAGSNNEQFF. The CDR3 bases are TGCGCCAGCACCGATTCTAGACTAGCGGGAAGTAACAATGAGCAGTTCTTC.

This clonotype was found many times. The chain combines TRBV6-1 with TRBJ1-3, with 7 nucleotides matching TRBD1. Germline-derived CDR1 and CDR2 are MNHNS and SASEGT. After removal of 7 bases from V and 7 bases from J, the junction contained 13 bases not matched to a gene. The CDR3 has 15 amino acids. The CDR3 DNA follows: TGTGCCAGCACCCTCACAGGGGAAGGCGGCAACACCATATATTTT. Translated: CASTLTGEGGNTIYF.

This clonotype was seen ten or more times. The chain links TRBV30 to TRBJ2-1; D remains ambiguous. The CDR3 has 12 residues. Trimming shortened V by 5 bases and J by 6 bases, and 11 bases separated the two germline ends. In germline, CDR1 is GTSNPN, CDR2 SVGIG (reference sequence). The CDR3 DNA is TGTGCCTGGGACGCCTCGGGCAATGAGCAGTTCTTC. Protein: CAWDASGNEQFF.